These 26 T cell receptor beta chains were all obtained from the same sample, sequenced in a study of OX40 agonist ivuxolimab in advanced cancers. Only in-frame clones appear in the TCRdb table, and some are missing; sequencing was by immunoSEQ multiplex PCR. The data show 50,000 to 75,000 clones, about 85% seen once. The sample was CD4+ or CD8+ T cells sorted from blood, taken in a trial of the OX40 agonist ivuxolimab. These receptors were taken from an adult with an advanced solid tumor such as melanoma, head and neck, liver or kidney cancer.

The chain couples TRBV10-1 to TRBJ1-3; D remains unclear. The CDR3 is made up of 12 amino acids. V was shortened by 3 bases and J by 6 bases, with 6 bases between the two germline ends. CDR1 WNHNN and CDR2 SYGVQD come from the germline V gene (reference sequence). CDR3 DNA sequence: TGCGCCAGCAGTGACAGAGAAAACACCATATATTTT. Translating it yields CASSDRENTIYF.

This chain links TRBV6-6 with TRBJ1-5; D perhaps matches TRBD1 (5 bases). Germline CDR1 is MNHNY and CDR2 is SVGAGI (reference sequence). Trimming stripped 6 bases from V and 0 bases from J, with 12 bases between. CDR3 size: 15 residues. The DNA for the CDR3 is TGTGCCAGCAGGGAGGGGCGAGTTAGCAATCAGCCCCAGCATTTT. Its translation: CASREGRVSNQPQHF.

CDR3 DNA sequence: TGTGCCAGCAGTGACCGCGACAGGGTCGACATTCAGTACTTC. Translated: CASSDRDRVDIQYF. V usage is TRBV2 and J usage is TRBJ2-4, with 7 bases that match TRBD1. Looked up from germline, CDR1 is SNHLY and CDR2 is FYNNEI. V was clipped by 3 bases and J by 8 bases; unmatched bases: 7. There are 14 residues in the CDR3.

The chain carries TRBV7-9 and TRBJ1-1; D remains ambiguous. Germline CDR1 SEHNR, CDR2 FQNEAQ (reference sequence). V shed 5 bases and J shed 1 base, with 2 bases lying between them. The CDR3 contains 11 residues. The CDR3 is CASSGNTEAFF. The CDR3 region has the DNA TGTGCCAGCAGCGGGAACACTGAAGCTTTCTTT.

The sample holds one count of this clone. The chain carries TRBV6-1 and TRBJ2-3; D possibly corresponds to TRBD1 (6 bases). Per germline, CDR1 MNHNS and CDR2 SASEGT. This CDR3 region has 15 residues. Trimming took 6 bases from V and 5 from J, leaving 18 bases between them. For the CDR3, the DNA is TGTGCCAGCAGACAACAGGGTCTAGGGGGAGATACGCAGTATTTT. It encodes CASRQQGLGGDTQYF.

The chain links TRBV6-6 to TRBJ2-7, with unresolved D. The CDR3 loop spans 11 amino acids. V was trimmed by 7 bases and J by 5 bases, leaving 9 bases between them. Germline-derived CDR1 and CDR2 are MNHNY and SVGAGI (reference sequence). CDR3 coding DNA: TGTGCCAGCACTCTGAACCACGAGCAGTACTTC. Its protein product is CASTLNHEQYF.

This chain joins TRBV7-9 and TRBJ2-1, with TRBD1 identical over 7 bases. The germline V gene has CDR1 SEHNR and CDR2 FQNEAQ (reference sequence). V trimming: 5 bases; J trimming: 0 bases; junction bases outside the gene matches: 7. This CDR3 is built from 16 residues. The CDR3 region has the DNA TGTGCCAGCAGCATCCTGAACAGGGGCTCCTACAATGAGCAGTTCTTC. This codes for CASSILNRGSYNEQFF.

The chain's CDR3 is CASSDPGHTRGTDTQYF. The CDR3 DNA is TGTGCCAGCAGCGATCCGGGACATACAAGGGGAACAGATACGCAGTATTTT. The chain recombines TRBV7-2 with TRBJ2-3; D perhaps matches TRBD1 (6 bases). Per the germline V gene, CDR1 is SGHTA and CDR2 is FQGNSA. With 5 bases removed from V and 3 bases from J, the gap between germline ends came to 21 bases. The CDR3 totals 17 residues.

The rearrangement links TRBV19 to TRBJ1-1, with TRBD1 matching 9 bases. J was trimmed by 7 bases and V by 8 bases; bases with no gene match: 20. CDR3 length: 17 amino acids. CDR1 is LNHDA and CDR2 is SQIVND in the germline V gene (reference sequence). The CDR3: CASSIIGWGQGIREAFF. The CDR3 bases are TGTGCCAGTTCCATTATCGGGTGGGGACAGGGTATCCGTGAAGCTTTCTTT.

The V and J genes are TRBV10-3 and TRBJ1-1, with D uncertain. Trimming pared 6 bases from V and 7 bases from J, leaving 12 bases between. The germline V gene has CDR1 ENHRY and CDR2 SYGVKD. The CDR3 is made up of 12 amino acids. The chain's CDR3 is CAISEDWGEAFF. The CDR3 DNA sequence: TGTGCCATCAGCGAGGACTGGGGTGAAGCTTTCTTT.

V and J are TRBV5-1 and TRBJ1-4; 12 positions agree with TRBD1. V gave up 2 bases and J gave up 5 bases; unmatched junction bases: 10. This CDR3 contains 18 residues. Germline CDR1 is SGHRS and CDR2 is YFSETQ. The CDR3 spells CASSFFGTGGVSNEKLFF. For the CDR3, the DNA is TGCGCCAGCAGCTTCTTCGGGACAGGGGGCGTGTCGAATGAAAAACTGTTTTTT. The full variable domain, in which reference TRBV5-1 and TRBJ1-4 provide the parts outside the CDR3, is KAGVTQTPRYLIKTRGQQVTLSCSPISGHRSVSWYQQTPGQGLQFLFEYFSETQRNKGNFPGRFSGRQFSNSRSEMNVSTLELGDSALYLCASSFFGTGGVSNEKLFFGSGTQLSVL.

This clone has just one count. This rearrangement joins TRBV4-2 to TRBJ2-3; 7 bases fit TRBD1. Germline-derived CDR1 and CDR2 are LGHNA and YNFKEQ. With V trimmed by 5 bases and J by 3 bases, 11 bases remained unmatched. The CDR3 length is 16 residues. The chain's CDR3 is CASSYTGAGGTDTQYF. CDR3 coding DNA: TGTGCCAGCAGCTACACAGGGGCGGGTGGTACAGATACGCAGTATTTT.

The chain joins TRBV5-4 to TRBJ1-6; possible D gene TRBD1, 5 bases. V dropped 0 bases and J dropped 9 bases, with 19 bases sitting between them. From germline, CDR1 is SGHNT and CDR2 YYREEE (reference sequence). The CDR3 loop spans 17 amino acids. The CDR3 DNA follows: TGTGCCAGCAGCTTGGGACTTGGGGCAGGAAGGGGTTCACCCCTCCACTTT. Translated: CASSLGLGAGRGSPLHF.

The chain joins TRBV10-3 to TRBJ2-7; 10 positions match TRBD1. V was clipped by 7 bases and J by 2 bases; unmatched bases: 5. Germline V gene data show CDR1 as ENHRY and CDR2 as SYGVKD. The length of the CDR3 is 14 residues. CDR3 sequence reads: CAITPGQGTYEQYF. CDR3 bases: TGTGCCATCACTCCGGGACAGGGGACCTACGAGCAGTACTTC.

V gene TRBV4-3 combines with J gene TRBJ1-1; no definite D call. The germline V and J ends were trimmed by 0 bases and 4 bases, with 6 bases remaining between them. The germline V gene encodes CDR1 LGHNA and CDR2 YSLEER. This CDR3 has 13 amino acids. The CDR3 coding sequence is TGCGCCAGCAGCCAAGAAAGGAGCACTGAAGCTTTCTTT. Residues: CASSQERSTEAFF.

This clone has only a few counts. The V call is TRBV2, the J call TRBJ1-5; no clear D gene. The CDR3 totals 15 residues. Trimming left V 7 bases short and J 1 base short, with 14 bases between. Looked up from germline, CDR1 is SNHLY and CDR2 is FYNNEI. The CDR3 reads CASNKQGISNQPQHF. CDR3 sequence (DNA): TGTGCCAGCAATAAACAAGGGATCAGCAATCAGCCCCAGCATTTT. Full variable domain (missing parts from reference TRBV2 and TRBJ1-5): EPEVTQTPSHQVTQMGQEVILRCVPISNHLYFYWYRQILGQKVEFLVSFYNNEISEKSEIFDDQFSVERPDGSNFTLKIRSTKLEDSAMYFCASNKQGISNQPQHFGDGTRLSIL.

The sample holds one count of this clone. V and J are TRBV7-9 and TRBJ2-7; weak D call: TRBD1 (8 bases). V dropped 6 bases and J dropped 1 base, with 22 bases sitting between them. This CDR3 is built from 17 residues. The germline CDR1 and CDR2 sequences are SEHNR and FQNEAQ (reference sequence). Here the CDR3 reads CASSTDSGGQVSYEQYF. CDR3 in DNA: TGTGCCAGCAGTACGGATTCGGGGGGACAGGTGTCCTACGAGCAGTACTTC.

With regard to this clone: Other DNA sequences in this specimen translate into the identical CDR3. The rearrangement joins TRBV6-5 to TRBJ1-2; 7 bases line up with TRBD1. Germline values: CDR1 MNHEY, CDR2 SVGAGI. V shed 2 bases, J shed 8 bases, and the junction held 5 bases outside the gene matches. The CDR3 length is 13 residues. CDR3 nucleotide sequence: TGTGCCAGCAGTTACCGACAGGGCGGGGGCTACACCTTC. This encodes CASSYRQGGGYTF.

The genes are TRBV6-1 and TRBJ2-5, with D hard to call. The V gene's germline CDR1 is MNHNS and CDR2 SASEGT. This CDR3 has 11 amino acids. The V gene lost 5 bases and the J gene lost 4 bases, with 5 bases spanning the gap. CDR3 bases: TGTGCCAGCAGTAGTCGAGAGACCCAGTACTTC. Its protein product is CASSSRETQYF.

DNA for the CDR3: TGTGCCAGCAGTTCCCCAAAGCGGGGGGGAGAGACCCAGTACTTC. Amino acid sequence: CASSSPKRGGETQYF. This chain connects TRBV6-6 to TRBJ2-5; 10 positions match TRBD2. Germline V gives CDR1 MNHNY, CDR2 SVGAGI (reference sequence). Germline trimming cut 4 bases from V and 4 bases from J; bases unmatched to any gene: 6. The CDR3 length is 15 residues.

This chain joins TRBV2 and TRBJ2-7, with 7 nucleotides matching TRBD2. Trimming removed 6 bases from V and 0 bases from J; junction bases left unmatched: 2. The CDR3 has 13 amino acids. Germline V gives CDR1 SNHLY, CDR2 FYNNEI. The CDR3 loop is CASRPGGSYEQYF. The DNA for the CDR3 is TGTGCCAGCAGGCCGGGGGGCTCCTACGAGCAGTACTTC.

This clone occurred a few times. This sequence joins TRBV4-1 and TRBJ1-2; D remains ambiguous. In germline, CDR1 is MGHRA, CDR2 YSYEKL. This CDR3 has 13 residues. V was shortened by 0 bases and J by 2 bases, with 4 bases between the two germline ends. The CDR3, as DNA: TGCGCCAGCAGCCAAGAGGGGAACTATGGCTACACCTTC. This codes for CASSQEGNYGYTF.

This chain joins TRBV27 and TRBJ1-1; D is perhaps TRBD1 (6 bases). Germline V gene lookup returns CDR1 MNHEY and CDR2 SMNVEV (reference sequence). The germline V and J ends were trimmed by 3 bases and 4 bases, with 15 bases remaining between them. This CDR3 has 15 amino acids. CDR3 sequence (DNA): TGTGCCAGCAGTTTCGCAGGGGCGGGTAGCACTGAAGCTTTCTTT. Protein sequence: CASSFAGAGSTEAFF.

This CDR3 is CATGLAGGFNEQFF. CDR3 sequence (DNA): TGTGCCACGGGACTAGCGGGGGGTTTTAATGAGCAGTTCTTC. This chain connects TRBV10-3 to TRBJ2-1; 15 bases align to TRBD2. This CDR3 spans 14 amino acids. V lost 10 bases, J lost 7 bases, and 5 bases stayed unmatched. Per germline, CDR1 ENHRY and CDR2 SYGVKD.

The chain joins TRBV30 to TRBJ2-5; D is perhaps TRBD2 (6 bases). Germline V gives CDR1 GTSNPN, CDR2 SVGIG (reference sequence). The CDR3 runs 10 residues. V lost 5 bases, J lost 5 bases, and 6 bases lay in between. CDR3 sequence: CAWGGETQYF. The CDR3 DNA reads TGTGCCTGGGGGGGGGAGACCCAGTACTTC.

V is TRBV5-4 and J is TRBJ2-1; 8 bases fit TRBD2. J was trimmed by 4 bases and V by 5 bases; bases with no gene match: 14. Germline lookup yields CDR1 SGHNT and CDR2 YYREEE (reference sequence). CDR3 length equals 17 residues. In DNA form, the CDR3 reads TGTGCCAGCAGTTCTGCTAGCAGGCGGGGGGATTACAATGAGCAGTTCTTC. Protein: CASSSASRRGDYNEQFF.